This T cell receptor (beta chain) came from a study of cytomegalovirus exposure and HLA in healthy donors. The CDR3 totals 15 residues. Trimming took 5 bases from V and 6 from J; bases not matched to a gene: 7. The germline CDR1 and CDR2 sequences are SGHVS and FNYEAQ. With 60 Vbeta and 13 Jbeta primers, the PCR was carried out. The data were produced by immunoSEQ multiplex PCR, yet TCRdb's version contains in-frame clones alone and is incomplete. This table has more than 150,000 clones, about 90% appearing once. This sequence originates from a girl less than two years old in good health and CMV-seronegative. The rearrangement uses TRBV7-6 and TRBJ2-1, with TRBD1 matching 10 bases. Sequencing used PBMCs. CDR3 sequence (DNA): TGTGCCAGCAGCGGGACGGGACAGGGGAGCAATGAGCAGTTCTTC. Its translation: CASSGTGQGSNEQFF.